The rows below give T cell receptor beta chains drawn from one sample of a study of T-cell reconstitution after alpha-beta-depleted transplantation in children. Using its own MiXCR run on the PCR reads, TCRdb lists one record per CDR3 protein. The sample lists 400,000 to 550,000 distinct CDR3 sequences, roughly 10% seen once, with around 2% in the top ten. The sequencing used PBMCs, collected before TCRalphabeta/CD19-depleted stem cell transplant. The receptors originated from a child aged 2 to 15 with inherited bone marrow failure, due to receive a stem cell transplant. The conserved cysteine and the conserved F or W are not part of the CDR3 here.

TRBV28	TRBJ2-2	ASSPLGAAGELF
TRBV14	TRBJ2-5	ASSPGPGREETQY
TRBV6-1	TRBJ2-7	AIRQGHYEQY
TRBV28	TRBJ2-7	ASSLQYEQY
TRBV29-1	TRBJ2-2	SVLRGFGTGELF
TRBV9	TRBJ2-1	ASSVGTSGRGVEQF
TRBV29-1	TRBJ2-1	SAWGGSYNEQF
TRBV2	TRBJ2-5	ASRALATQTQY
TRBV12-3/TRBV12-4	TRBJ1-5	ASSPNYQPQH
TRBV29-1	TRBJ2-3	SAGTPPGTQY
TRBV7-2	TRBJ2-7	ASSLGALTYEQY
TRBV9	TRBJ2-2	ASSVAGGANTGELF
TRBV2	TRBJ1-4	ASKEGIGPTGQWEKLF